Below, one T cell receptor (beta chain) is given with its context. The antigen remains undetermined. This CDR3 is built from 17 residues. Per germline, CDR1 MGHRA and CDR2 YSYEKL. The trim removed 0 bases at V and 4 bases at J, leaving 11 bases unmatched. This sample is part of a study of CD8 T cells in ankylosing spondylitis. Notes on the study in general: Clones tied to disease were said to be significantly enriched in matched ankylosing spondylitis synovial fluid. Existing reports had already noted some motif variants in reactive arthritis synovial fluid and blood. A motif in TCR beta, a set of roughly eight highly homologous variants, appeared characteristic of ankylosing spondylitis blood.

In making TCR beta libraries, quantitative 5'-RACE with molecular barcodes was used. TCRdb redid the calling of the 5' RACE reads with MiXCR, one entry per CDR3 protein. The profile covers about 500,000 distinct CDR3 sequences, with more than 9.5% appearing a single time and about 6.8% taken by the ten largest. This receptor was obtained from a male donor with ankylosing spondylitis. This chain uses TRBV4-1 with TRBJ1-2; 7 bases are a match to TRBD1. The sample consisted of blood, either unsorted or a sorted T cell fraction (not recorded which). CDR3 sequence reads: CASSQEGVTGDGYGYTF. In nucleotides, the CDR3 is TGCGCCAGCAGCCAAGAAGGGGTAACAGGGGACGGCTATGGCTACACCTTC.